The T cell receptor beta chain described here comes from a study of blood T cells in healthy people across ages. Germline-derived CDR1 and CDR2 are SGHRS and YFSETQ. The CDR3 totals 12 residues. J was trimmed by 7 bases and V by 4 bases; bases with no gene match: 3. This clonotype was observed a handful of times. Alongside a J-beta primer mix, a sample-barcoded 5' primer served in a second PCR lasting roughly 6 to 11 cycles. TCRdb recomputed calls from the 5' RACE reads with MiXCR, one row per CDR3 protein. Among roughly 1 million distinct CDR3 sequences listed, approximately 25% were seen once. These sequences were also reported in another study, on T cells of mothers and their children. That work adds: Samples were obtained from a few healthy Caucasian mothers and their six children.

The sequenced sample consisted of blood. The rearrangement links TRBV5-1 to TRBJ1-2; 8 bases line up with TRBD1. The sequence came from a girl under 10 years old in good health. CDR3 residues: CASSTDRGGYTF. Written as DNA, the CDR3 is TGCGCCAGCAGCACAGACAGGGGTGGCTACACCTTC.